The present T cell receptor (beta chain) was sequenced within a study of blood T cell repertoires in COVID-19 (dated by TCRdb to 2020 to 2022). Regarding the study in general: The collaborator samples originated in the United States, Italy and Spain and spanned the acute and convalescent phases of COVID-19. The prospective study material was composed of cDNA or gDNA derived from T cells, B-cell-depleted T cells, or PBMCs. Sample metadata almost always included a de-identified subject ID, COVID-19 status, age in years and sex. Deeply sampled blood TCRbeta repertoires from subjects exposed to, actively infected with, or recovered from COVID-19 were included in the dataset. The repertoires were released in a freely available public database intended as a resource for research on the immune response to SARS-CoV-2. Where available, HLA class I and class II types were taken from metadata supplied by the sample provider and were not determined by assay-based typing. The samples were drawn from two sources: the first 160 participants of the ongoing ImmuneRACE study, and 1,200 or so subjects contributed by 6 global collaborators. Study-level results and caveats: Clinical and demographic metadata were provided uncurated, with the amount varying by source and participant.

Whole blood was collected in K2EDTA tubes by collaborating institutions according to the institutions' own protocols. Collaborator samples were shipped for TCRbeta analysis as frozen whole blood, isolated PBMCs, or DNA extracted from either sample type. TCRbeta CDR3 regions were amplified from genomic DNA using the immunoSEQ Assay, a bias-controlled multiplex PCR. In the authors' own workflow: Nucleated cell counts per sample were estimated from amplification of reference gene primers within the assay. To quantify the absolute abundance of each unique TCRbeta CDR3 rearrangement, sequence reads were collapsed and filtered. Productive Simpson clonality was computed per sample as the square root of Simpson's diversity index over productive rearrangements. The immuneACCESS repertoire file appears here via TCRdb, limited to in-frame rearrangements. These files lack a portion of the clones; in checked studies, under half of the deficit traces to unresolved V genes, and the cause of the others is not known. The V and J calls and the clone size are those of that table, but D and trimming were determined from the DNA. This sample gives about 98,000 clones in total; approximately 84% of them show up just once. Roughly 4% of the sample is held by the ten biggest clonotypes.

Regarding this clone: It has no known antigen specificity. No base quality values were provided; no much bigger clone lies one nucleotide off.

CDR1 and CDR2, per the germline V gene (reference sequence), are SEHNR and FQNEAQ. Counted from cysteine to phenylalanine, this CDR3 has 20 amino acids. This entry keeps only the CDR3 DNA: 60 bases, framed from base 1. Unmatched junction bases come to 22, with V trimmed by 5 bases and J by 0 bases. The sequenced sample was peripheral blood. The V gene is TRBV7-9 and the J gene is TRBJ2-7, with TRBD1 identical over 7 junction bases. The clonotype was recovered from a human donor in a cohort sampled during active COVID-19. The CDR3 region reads CASSKKTRGTDRPSSYEQYF. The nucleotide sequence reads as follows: TGTGCCAGCAGCAAAAAAACCAGGGGGACAGATCGTCCAAGCTCCTACGAGCAGTACTTC. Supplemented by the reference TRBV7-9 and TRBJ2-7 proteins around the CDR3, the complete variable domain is DTGVSQNPRHKITKRGQNVTFRCDPISEHNRLYWYRQTLGQGPEFLTYFQNEAQLEKSRLLSDRFSAERPKGSFSTLEIQRTEQGDSAMYLCASSKKTRGTDRPSSYEQYFGPGTRLTVT.